A single sample gave rise to the 8 T cell receptor beta chains below, sequenced in a study of breast tumors, draining lymph nodes, adjacent tissues. TCRdb re-analysed the multiplex PCR reads in MiXCR, keeping a single row per CDR3 protein. Of about 270,000 distinct CDR3 sequences detected, around 30% appear once; the ten largest clones hold around 1%. Samples came from axillary lymph nodes draining the breast cancer. Sample: axillary lymph node tissue. The receptors here all came from a female donor with breast cancer. Some clones in this sample may be carry-over from other donors' samples.

Points on this clonotype: This clone may be a read error of a much larger clone one base away. This CDR3 is missing its conserved last phenylalanine or tryptophan, likely due to a read error. No DNA is shown, since the ends of the CDR3 on it are uncertain; the CDR3 is the one TCRdb lists. This rearrangement joins TRBV27 to TRBJ1-6; TRBD1 was called by the table and not checked on the DNA. The CDR3 is 14 residues long, ends included. CDR1 and CDR2 from the germline V gene are MNHEY and SMNVEV (reference sequence). The CDR3 here is CASSPMGGHKTQYL.

This clonotype was picked up many times. The CDR3 DNA is TGCGCCAGCAGCCCACTAGCGGGAGGGCCCGGCACAGATACGCAGTATTTT. Translation: CASSPLAGGPGTDTQYF. The chain recombines TRBV5-1 with TRBJ2-3; 13 nucleotides line up with TRBD2. Per the germline V gene, CDR1 is SGHRS and CDR2 is YFSETQ. Unmatched junction bases numbered 6, after V lost 4 bases and J lost 1 base. This CDR3 contains 17 residues.

This clonotype was seen at least ten times. The chain employs TRBV5-1 and TRBJ2-7; no definite D call. CDR3 length: 14 amino acids. V was trimmed by 4 bases and J by 5 bases, leaving 16 bases between them. Germline assignment: CDR1 SGHRS and CDR2 YFSETQ. CDR3 nucleotide sequence: TGCGCCAGCAGCCGGTTAGAAAGGCTCGACGAGCAGTACTTC. Protein product: CASSRLERLDEQYF.

With respect to this clonotype: One base away lies a much larger clone, so this may be a sequencing read error. The CDR3 loop reads CASGLVEGEWTYGYTF. CDR3 nucleotide sequence: TGTGCTAGTGGTTTGGTAGAGGGCGAGTGGACTTATGGCTACACCTTC. The chain employs TRBV12-5 and TRBJ1-2; D remains ambiguous. Trimming cost V 0 bases and J 5 bases, with 16 bases left between them. The CDR3 has 16 amino acids. Per the germline V gene, CDR1 is LGHNT and CDR2 is FRNRAP.

This clonotype has more than one count but fewer than ten. This chain uses TRBV5-4 with TRBJ2-1; possibly TRBD2 for D (6 bases). The CDR3 spans 15 residues. CDR1 SGHNT and CDR2 YYREEE come from the germline V gene (reference sequence). The V and J ends lost 2 bases and 0 bases respectively, with 9 bases between them. The CDR3 loop is CASSFSGTSYNEQFF. CDR3 coding DNA: TGTGCCAGCAGCTTTAGCGGTACCTCCTACAATGAGCAGTTCTTC.

The rearrangement uses TRBV24-1 and TRBJ1-5, with D possibly being TRBD1 (6 bases). The V gene's germline CDR1 is KGHDR and CDR2 SFDVKD. The CDR3 has 14 amino acids. The V end was cut by 3 bases, the J end by 14 bases, with 19 bases between. The CDR3 DNA reads TGTGCCACCAGTGATCCGACAGGAGACAGTTACGAGCATTTT. It specifies CATSDPTGDSYEHF.

This clonotype was counted ten times or more. This chain joins TRBV5-1 and TRBJ2-5; 7 nucleotides align to TRBD2. Germline V gene data show CDR1 as SGHRS and CDR2 as YFSETQ. CDR3 length: 16 amino acids. V trimming: 4 bases; J trimming: 6 bases; junction bases outside the gene matches: 15. The CDR3 bases are TGCGCCAGCAGCCTGTTGGCTGCGGGAGCCACACAGACCCAGTACTTC. Its translation is CASSLLAAGATQTQYF.

Many counts were recorded for this clonotype. This sequence joins TRBV19 and TRBJ2-7; TRBD1 matches at 9 bases. Germline assignment: CDR1 LNHDA and CDR2 SQIVND (reference sequence). There are 12 residues in the CDR3. V lost 7 bases, J lost 8 bases, and 6 bases stayed unmatched. CDR3 sequence: CASTGQGHQQYF. In DNA form, the CDR3 reads TGTGCCAGTACGGGACAGGGTCATCAGCAGTACTTC.